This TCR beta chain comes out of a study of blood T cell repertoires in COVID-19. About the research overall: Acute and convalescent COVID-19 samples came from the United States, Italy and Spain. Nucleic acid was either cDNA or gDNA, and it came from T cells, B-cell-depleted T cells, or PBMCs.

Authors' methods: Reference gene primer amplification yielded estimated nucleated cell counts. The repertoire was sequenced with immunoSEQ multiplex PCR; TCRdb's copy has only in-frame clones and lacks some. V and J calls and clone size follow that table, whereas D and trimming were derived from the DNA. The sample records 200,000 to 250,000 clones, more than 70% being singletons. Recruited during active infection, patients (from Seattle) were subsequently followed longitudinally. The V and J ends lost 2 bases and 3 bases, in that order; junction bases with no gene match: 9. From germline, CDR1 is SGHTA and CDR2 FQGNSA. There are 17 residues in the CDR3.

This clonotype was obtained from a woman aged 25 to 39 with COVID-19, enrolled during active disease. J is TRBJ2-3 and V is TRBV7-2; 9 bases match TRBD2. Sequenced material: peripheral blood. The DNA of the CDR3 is TGTGCCAGCAGCTTAAGTCTTTTTGCGGGGGGGACAGATACGCAGTATTTT. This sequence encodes CASSLSLFAGGTDTQYF. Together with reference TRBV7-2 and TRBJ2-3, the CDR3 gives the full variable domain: GAGVSQSPSNKVTEKGKDVELRCDPISGHTALYWYRQSLGQGLEFLIYFQGNSAPDKSGLPSDRFSAERTGGSVSTLTIQRTQQEDSAVYLCASSLSLFAGGTDTQYFGPGTRLTVL.